This TCR beta chain came from a study of blood T cell repertoires in COVID-19. Study overall: Some COVID-19 samples were acute and others convalescent; all came from the United States, Italy and Spain. Sources were T cells, B-cell-depleted T cells, or PBMCs; the material itself was cDNA or gDNA.

Germline assignment: CDR1 SGHRS and CDR2 YFSETQ. V shed 7 bases and J shed 2 bases, with 24 bases lying between them. The length of the CDR3 is 18 residues. Authors' data handling: Estimates of nucleated cell counts were drawn from the amplification of reference gene primers. TCRdb keeps only in-frame clones here, not all; method: immunoSEQ multiplex PCR. V, J and clone size derive from that table, while D and trimming were established from the DNA sequence. The repertoire holds tens of thousands of clones, with approximately 91% as singletons. The chain employs TRBV5-1 and TRBJ2-2; no clear D. The sequenced sample was peripheral blood. The receptor comes from a woman aged 70-85 years with acute or convalescent COVID-19. Here the CDR3 DNA reads TGCGCCAGCGGCTACCATTACCGACTCCCCCGAAACACCGGGGAGCTGTTTTTT. This translates into CASGYHYRLPRNTGELFF. The full variable domain, completed using reference TRBV5-1 and TRBJ2-2, is KAGVTQTPRYLIKTRGQQVTLSCSPISGHRSVSWYQQTPGQGLQFLFEYFSETQRNKGNFPGRFSGRQFSNSRSEMNVSTLELGDSALYLCASGYHYRLPRNTGELFFGEGSRLTVL.